This T cell receptor beta chain appears in the sequencing data of a study of blood T cell repertoires in COVID-19 (TCRdb year 2020). Regarding the research as a whole: Samples from collaborators originated in the United States, Italy and Spain and spanned both the acute and convalescent phases of COVID-19. The material from the prospective study consisted of cDNA or gDNA derived from T cells, B-cell-depleted T cells, or PBMCs. The dataset comprised deeply sampled blood TCRbeta repertoires from subjects exposed to, actively infected with, or recovered from COVID-19. A freely available public database, intended as a resource for researchers studying the immune response to SARS-CoV-2, is where the repertoires were released. Samples came from the ongoing ImmuneRACE study (first 160 participants) plus 1,254 subjects from 6 global collaborators. The sample metadata nearly always contained a de-identified subject ID, COVID-19 status, age in years and sex. Where available, HLA class I and class II types were taken from metadata supplied by the sample provider and were not determined by assay-based typing.

The investigation overall reported the following: The quantity of clinical and demographic metadata differed by source and by participant and was supplied without curation.

As to this clone: Which antigen it targets is not known. There are no base qualities to consult, and no much larger clone falls within one base.

The immunoSEQ Assay, a bias-controlled multiplex PCR, was used to amplify TCRbeta CDR3 regions from genomic DNA. Processing in the source paper ran as follows. The number of nucleated cells in each sample was estimated from the amplification of reference gene primers within the assay. Sequence reads were collapsed and filtered to measure the absolute abundance of every unique TCRbeta CDR3 rearrangement. For each sample, productive Simpson clonality was calculated by taking the square root of Simpson's diversity index across productive rearrangements. TCRdb stores this immuneACCESS table with in-frame sequences only. Part of the clones is absent; in the studies checked, under half of the shortfall reflects unresolved V genes, and no reason is known for the rest. The V and J calls and clone size come from that table; D and trimming were worked out from the DNA. Across this sample there are around 160,000 clones, with about 88% seen only once. 18% of the sample is held by the ten biggest clonotypes.

Collaborating institutions collected whole blood in K2EDTA tubes following their own protocols. For TCRbeta analysis, collaborators shipped samples as frozen whole blood, isolated PBMCs, or DNA extracted from either of those sample types. The CDR3 measures 16 amino acids from cysteine to phenylalanine. Only the CDR3 part of the read is kept: 48 bases, read in frame from the first base. According to the germline V gene, CDR1 reads SGHRS and CDR2 reads YFSETQ. Germline trimming: 4 bases from V, 0 bases from J; junction bases outside gene matches: 7. Input material: peripheral blood. The chain is encoded by TRBV5-1 joined to TRBJ1-2; 9 central nucleotides agree with TRBD1. This TCR came from a man between 60 and 75 years old with active or convalescent COVID-19. The CDR3 protein: CASSHGTGQTNYGYTF. The bases read TGCGCCAGCAGCCACGGGACAGGGCAGACTAACTATGGCTACACCTTC.